The clone carrying this TCR beta chain was counted between two and nine times. Its antigen is unidentified. This entry belongs to a study of CD8 T cells in ankylosing spondylitis. The study, taken as a whole, reports: Disease-linked clones were reportedly significantly enriched in matched ankylosing spondylitis synovial fluid. There was a TCR beta motif, made of several highly homologous variants, that appeared characteristic of ankylosing spondylitis blood. Disease-linked clones bore a CD8+ phenotype and were relatively rare in peripheral blood.

By quantitative 5'-RACE with molecular barcodes, the TCR beta libraries were made. A single record per CDR3 protein comes from TCRdb applying MiXCR to the 5' RACE reads. This repertoire shows under 450,000 distinct CDR3 sequences, 20% found once; its top ten account for about an eighth. V was pared by 6 bases and J by 5 bases, with 15 bases between. The CDR3 extends over 13 amino acids. CDR1 is SGDLS and CDR2 is YYNGEE in the germline V gene. This receptor was taken from a male donor with ankylosing spondylitis or in good health (not recorded which). Sequencing used blood, either unsorted or a sorted T cell fraction (not recorded which). The V gene is TRBV9, the J gene TRBJ2-7, with D possibly matching TRBD1 (7 bases). CDR3 amino acids: CASNRGGGDEQYF. DNA for the CDR3: TGTGCCAGCAACAGGGGAGGCGGGGACGAGCAGTACTTC.